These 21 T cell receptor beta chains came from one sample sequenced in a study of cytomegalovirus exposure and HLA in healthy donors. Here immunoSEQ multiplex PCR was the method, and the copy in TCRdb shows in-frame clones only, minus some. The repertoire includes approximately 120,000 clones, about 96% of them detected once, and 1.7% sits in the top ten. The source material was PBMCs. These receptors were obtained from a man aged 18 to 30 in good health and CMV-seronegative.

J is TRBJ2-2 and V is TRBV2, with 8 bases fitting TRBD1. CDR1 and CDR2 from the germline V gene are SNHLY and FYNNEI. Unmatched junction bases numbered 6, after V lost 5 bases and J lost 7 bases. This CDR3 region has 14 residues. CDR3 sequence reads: CASSLGQGSGELFF. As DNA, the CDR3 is TGTGCCAGCAGTCTCGGACAGGGTAGCGGGGAGCTGTTTTTT.

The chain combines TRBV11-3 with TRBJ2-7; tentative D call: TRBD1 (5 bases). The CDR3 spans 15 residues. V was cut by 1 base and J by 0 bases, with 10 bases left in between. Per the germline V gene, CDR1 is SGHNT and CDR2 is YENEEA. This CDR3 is CASSLAGSPSYEQYF. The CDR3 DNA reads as TGTGCCAGCAGCTTAGCAGGGTCCCCCTCCTACGAGCAGTACTTC.

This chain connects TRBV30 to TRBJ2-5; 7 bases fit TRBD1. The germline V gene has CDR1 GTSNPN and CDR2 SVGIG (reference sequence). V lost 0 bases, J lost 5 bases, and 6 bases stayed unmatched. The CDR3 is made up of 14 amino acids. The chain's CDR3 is CAWSVTGAWETQYF. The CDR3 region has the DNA TGTGCCTGGAGTGTAACAGGGGCTTGGGAGACCCAGTACTTC.

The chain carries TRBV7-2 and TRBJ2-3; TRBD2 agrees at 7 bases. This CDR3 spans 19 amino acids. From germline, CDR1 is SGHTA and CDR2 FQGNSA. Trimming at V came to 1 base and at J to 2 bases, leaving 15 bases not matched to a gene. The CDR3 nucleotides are TGTGCCAGCAGCTTAGTCGGGAGAAGTCTAGCGGCTCCCACAGATACGCAGTATTTT. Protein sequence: CASSLVGRSLAAPTDTQYF.

The CDR3 region has the DNA TGTGCCAGCAGGGGAACGATTAGCGGGAGGGAGACCCAGTACTTC. This translates into CASRGTISGRETQYF. This chain uses TRBV27 with TRBJ2-5; TRBD2 aligns across 10 bases. Germline assignment: CDR1 MNHEY and CDR2 SMNVEV (reference sequence). V was clipped by 6 bases and J by 5 bases; unmatched bases: 9. There are 15 residues in the CDR3.

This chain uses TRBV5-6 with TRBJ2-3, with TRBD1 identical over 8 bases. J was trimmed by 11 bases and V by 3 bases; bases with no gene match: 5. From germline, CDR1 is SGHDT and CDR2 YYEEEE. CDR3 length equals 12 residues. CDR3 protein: CASSSSGTGQYF. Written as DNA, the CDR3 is TGTGCCAGCAGCTCGTCCGGGACAGGGCAGTATTTT. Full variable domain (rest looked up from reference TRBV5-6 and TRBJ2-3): DAGVTQSPTHLIKTRGQQVTLRCSPKSGHDTVSWYQQALGQGPQFIFQYYEEEERQRGNFPDRFSGHQFPNYSSELNVNALLLGDSALYLCASSSSGTGQYFGPGTRLTVL.

The CDR3 protein is CASSLFRGDTEAFF. The CDR3 DNA sequence: TGCGCCAGCAGCTTGTTCAGGGGGGACACTGAAGCTTTCTTT. J is TRBJ1-1 and V is TRBV5-1; 7 bases match TRBD1. V shed 1 base and J 3 bases; nucleotides not matched to a gene: 3. Germline CDR1 reads SGHRS; CDR2 reads YFSETQ. The CDR3 spans 14 residues.

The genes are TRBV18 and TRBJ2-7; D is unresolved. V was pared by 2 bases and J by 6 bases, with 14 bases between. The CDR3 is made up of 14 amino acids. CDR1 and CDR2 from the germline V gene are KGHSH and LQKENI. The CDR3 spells CASSPNYDTIEQYF. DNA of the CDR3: TGTGCCAGCTCACCAAATTATGACACCATCGAGCAGTACTTC.

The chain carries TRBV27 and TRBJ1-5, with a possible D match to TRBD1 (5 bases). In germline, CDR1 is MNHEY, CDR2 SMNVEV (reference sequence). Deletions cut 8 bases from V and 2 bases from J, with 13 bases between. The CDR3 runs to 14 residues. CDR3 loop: CASGRGGGNQPQHF. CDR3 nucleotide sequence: TGTGCCAGCGGACGGGGGGGTGGCAATCAGCCCCAGCATTTT.

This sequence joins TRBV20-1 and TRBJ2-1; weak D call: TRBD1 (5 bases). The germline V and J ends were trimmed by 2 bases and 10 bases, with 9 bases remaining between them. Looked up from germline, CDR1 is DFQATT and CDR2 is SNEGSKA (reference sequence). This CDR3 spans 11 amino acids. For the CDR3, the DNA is TGCAGTGCTAGACTCGCAGGGGAGCAGTTCTTC. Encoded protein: CSARLAGEQFF.

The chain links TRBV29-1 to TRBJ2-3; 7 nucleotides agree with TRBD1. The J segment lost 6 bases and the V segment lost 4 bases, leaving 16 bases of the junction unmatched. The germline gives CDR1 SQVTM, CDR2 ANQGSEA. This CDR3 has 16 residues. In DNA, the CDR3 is TGCAGCGTTGGACCCAGGGGGTGGACCCCCACGGATACGCAGTATTTT. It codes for CSVGPRGWTPTDTQYF.

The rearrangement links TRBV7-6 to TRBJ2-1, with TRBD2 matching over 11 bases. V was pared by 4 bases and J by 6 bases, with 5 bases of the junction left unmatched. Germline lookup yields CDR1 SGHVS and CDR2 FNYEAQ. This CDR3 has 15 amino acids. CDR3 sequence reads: CASSSRLAGLNEQFF. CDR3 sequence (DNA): TGTGCCAGCAGCTCCAGACTAGCGGGGCTCAATGAGCAGTTCTTC.

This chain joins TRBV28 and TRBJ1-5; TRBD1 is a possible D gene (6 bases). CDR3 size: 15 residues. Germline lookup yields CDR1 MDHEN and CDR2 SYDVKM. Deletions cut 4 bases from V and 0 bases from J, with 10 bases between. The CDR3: CASSSTGDSNQPQHF. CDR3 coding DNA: TGTGCCAGCAGTTCGACAGGAGATAGCAATCAGCCCCAGCATTTT.

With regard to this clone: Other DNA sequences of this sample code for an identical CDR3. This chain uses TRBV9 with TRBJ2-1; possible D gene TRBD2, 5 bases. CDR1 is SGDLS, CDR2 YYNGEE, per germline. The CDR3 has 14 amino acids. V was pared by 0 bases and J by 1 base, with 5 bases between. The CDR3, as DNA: TGTGCCAGCAGCGTAGCGGGGTCCTACAATGAGCAGTTCTTC. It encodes CASSVAGSYNEQFF.

The CDR3 sequence is CASSLNPAKNIQYF. CDR3 coding DNA: TGTGCCAGCAGCTTAAATCCGGCCAAAAACATTCAGTACTTC. The chain combines TRBV7-2 with TRBJ2-4, with unresolved D. Germline V gives CDR1 SGHTA, CDR2 FQGNSA. Trimming removed 2 bases at V and 1 base at J, with 6 bases between. The CDR3 contains 14 residues.

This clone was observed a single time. The CDR3 reads CSVEGLAGGPKTTGTQYF. The CDR3 region has the DNA TGCAGCGTTGAGGGACTAGCGGGAGGGCCAAAAACCACCGGTACGCAGTATTTT. The chain joins TRBV29-1 to TRBJ2-3; 16 positions agree with TRBD2. The CDR3 extends over 18 amino acids. V trimming: 3 bases; J trimming: 8 bases; junction bases outside the gene matches: 14. Germline values: CDR1 SQVTM, CDR2 ANQGSEA.

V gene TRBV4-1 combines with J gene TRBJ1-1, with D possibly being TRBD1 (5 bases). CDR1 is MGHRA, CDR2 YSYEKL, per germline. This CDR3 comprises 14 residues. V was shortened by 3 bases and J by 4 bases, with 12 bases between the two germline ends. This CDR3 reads CASSQLGLGTEAFF. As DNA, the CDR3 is TGCGCCAGCAGCCAGCTGGGGCTGGGCACTGAAGCTTTCTTT.

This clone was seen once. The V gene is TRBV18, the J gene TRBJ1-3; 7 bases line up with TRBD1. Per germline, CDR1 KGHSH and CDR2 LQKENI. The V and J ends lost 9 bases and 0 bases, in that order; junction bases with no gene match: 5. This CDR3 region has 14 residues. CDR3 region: CASADRVSGNTIYF. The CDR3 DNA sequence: TGTGCCAGTGCCGACAGGGTCTCTGGAAACACCATATATTTT.

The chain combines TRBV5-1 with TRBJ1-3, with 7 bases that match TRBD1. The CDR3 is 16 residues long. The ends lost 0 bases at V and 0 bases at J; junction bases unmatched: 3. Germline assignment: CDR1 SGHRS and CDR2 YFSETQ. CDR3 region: CASSLGGQISGNTIYF. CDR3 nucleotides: TGCGCCAGCAGCTTGGGGGGACAGATCTCTGGAAACACCATATATTTT.

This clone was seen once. Here the CDR3 reads CASSQAGLTVNEKLFF. DNA for the CDR3: TGCGCCAGCAGCCAAGCGGGACTTACCGTTAATGAAAAACTGTTTTTT. The chain has TRBV4-3 and TRBJ1-4; TRBD1 might be the D (5 bases). Germline-derived CDR1 and CDR2 are LGHNA and YSLEER. The CDR3 is 16 residues long. Trimming left V 1 base short and J 4 bases short, with 13 bases between.

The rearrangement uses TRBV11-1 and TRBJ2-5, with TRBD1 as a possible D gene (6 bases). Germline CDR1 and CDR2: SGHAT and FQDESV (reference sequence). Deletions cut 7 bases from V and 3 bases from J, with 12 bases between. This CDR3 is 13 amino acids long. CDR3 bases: TGTGCCAGCACCCCCGAGGGGGAAGAGACCCAGTACTTC. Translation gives CASTPEGEETQYF.